This TCR beta chain was recorded in a study of T cell repertoires in cytomegalovirus infection. The wider study: It can be stated that public TCR beta signatures indicated CMV infection as well as a matching HLA type.

Study-wide points: Within the response measured ex vivo, HLA-C-restricted CMV-specific TCR beta clonotypes were dominant.

TCRdb used MiXCR to reprocess the reads, holding one entry per CDR3 protein. Of around 300,000 distinct CDR3 sequences listed, about 20% were seen once; the top ten hold roughly a fifth. Germline-derived CDR1 and CDR2 are MNHEY and SVGAGI. V lost 6 bases and J lost 4, with 10 bases in between. CDR3 size: 14 residues. As regards this clonotype: What it binds is not known.

The chain employs TRBV6-5 and TRBJ2-6; D is unclear. The specimen comprised cultured PBMCs, sampled from culture after CMV antigen stimulation. The source of this sequence is a human donor in good health (CMV status not recorded). Some clones in this sample may be carry-over from other donors' samples. The CDR3 nucleotides are TGTGCCAGCAGAGGAACGAGCGGGGCCAACGTCCTGACTTTC. Amino acid sequence: CASRGTSGANVLTF.